A selection of T cell receptor beta chains follows, all from one sample in a study of cytomegalovirus exposure and HLA in healthy donors. Here immunoSEQ multiplex PCR was the method, and the copy in TCRdb shows in-frame clones only, minus some. The data contain under 95,000 clones, about 75% of them seen just once; the ten biggest clones take up about 2.2%. Sequenced input: PBMCs. These TCRs come from a man aged 40-50 years in good health and CMV-seronegative. Each CDR3 is given with its conserved first and last residue. The order of the fields is D gene, clone size, V gene, J gene, CDR3 DNA, CDR3 protein. D genes are given only for firm matches. Size is omitted from some rows. Given values are once, few, many or a class for expanded clones.

>TRBD1|NA|TRBV4-2|TRBJ2-1
TGTGCCAGCAGCCAAGACCCCGGGACAGGGTTTATGGAGCAGTTCTTC
CASSQDPGTGFMEQFF
>NA|once|TRBV4-1|TRBJ1-1
TGCGCCATCAGCCAAGGAATACTTGCCAGGGGACGGAACACTGAAGCTTTCTTT
CAISQGILARGRNTEAFF
>NA|few|TRBV5-4|TRBJ1-2
TGTGCCAGCAGCTCTCCCGGCGGAGGCTATGGCTACACCTTC
CASSSPGGGYGYTF
>TRBD2|NA|TRBV5-1|TRBJ2-3
TGCGCCAGCAGCTTGTCGACTAGCGTTAGCACAGATACGCAGTATTTT
CASSLSTSVSTDTQYF
>NA|NA|TRBV10-3|TRBJ1-4
TGTGCCATCAGTGAGTCGGCTCCTCCGCCTAATGAAAAACTGTTTTTT
CAISESAPPPNEKLFF
>NA|NA|TRBV5-1|TRBJ2-2
TGCGCCAGCAGCGCGGGACAGACGAACACCGGGGAGCTGTTTTTT
CASSAGQTNTGELFF
>NA|NA|TRBV28|TRBJ2-3
TGTGCCAGCATCGAACGGACACCTAGCACAGATACGCAGTATTTT
CASIERTPSTDTQYF
>TRBD2|few|TRBV5-4|TRBJ2-1
TGTGCCAGCATTAAAGATAGCGGGGGGACTTACAATGAGCAGTTCTTC
CASIKDSGGTYNEQFF
>TRBD2|NA|TRBV28|TRBJ2-7
TGTGCCAGCAGTTTACCTTCTGTCCTTAGCGGGAGGTCCCACGAGCAGTACTTC
CASSLPSVLSGRSHEQYF
>NA|NA|TRBV28|TRBJ1-2
TGTGCCAGCAGTTTATCAGGACAGATATATGGCTACACCTTC
CASSLSGQIYGYTF
>NA|NA|TRBV10-1|TRBJ2-2
TGCGCCAGCAGTGTCACACCGACCGGGGAGCTGTTTTTT
CASSVTPTGELFF
>NA|NA|TRBV5-1|TRBJ1-6
TGCGCCAGCAGCTTGGCTGTCCAGGGCAGTTCACCCCTCCACTTT
CASSLAVQGSSPLHF
>TRBD1|once|TRBV9|TRBJ1-2
TGTGCCAGCAGCGTAGCCCAGGGGGTGAGCTATGGCTACACCTTC
CASSVAQGVSYGYTF
>NA|NA|TRBV6-5|TRBJ1-6
TGTGCCAGCAGTTTACCGGGAAGACTAAGGTCACCCCTCCACTTT
CASSLPGRLRSPLHF
>TRBD1|NA|TRBV5-1|TRBJ2-7
TGCGCCAGCAGCTCCCGGGACAGGGGCTACGAGCAGTACTTC
CASSSRDRGYEQYF
>NA|NA|TRBV30|TRBJ1-5
TGTGCCTGGAGTTTGGTGGGTGCAGGGGTTCAGCCCCAGAATTTT
CAWSLVGAGVQPQNF
>NA|NA|TRBV2|TRBJ1-2
TGTGCCAGCAGGGGGCCGGGCGACAGCAATGGCTACACCTTC
CASRGPGDSNGYTF
>NA|NA|TRBV5-4|TRBJ2-3
TGTGCCAGCATAGACAGAAGAGTCACAGATACGCAGTATTTT
CASIDRRVTDTQYF
>NA|NA|TRBV2|TRBJ1-1
TGTGCCAGCAGGGAGGGAATCTTTGAAGCTTTCTTT
CASREGIFEAFF
>NA|few|TRBV6-5|TRBJ1-1
TGTGCCAGCAGTTACGGCAAAATGAACACTGAAGCTTTCTTT
CASSYGKMNTEAFF
>TRBD1|NA|TRBV28|TRBJ2-7
TGTGCCAGCAGGATGCCGGGACAGGCTATCTACGAGCAGTACTTC
CASRMPGQAIYEQYF
>NA|NA|TRBV28|TRBJ1-5
TGTGCCAGCAGTTTACTGGGGAGTAGCAATCAGCCCCAGCATTTT
CASSLLGSSNQPQHF
>TRBD1|NA|TRBV4-1|TRBJ1-5
TGCGCCAGCAGCCAAGATTGGACAGGGGTCATCAATCAGCCCCAGCATTTT
CASSQDWTGVINQPQHF
>NA|many|TRBV4-1|TRBJ1-2
TGCGCCAGCAGCCAACTATCAGACACCTGCCCTTATGACTACACCTTC
CASSQLSDTCPYDYTF
>NA|few|TRBV23-1|TRBJ2-6
TGCGCCAGCAGTCAATCCCCCGGTTCTGGGGCCAACGTCCTGACTTTC
CASSQSPGSGANVLTF
>TRBD1|NA|TRBV6-5|TRBJ2-1
TGTGCCAGCAGTAACCCGGGACAGGGCCGGCAGTTCTTC
CASSNPGQGRQFF
>TRBD1|NA|TRBV29-1|TRBJ2-5
TGCAGCGTTGGGTCGGACAGGGGGAAGAAAGAGACCCAGTACTTC
CSVGSDRGKKETQYF
>NA|NA|TRBV7-2|TRBJ2-7
TGTGCCAGCAGCTTGAGTGGCGGTTCCTACGAGCAGTACTTC
CASSLSGGSYEQYF
>NA|NA|TRBV5-6|TRBJ1-2
TGTGCCAGCAGCTATACAGGGTATCAGGGCTACACCTTC
CASSYTGYQGYTF
>NA|NA|TRBV6-6|TRBJ1-1
TGTGCCAGCAGTTCGCCCAGCAGGGGCTCGCGGACTGAAGCTTTCTTT
CASSSPSRGSRTEAFF
>NA|NA|TRBV28|TRBJ2-5
TGTGCCAGCAGTTCCTCACTATGGGAGACCCAGTACTTC
CASSSSLWETQYF
>NA|NA|TRBV6-1|TRBJ1-1
TGTGCCAGCACGAGGACACGAACGAACACTGAAGCTTTCTTT
CASTRTRTNTEAFF
>TRBD1|NA|TRBV7-2|TRBJ1-5
TGTGCCAGCAGCTTACGGGGACAGGGGGAGTATCAGCCCCAGCATTTT
CASSLRGQGEYQPQHF
>NA|once|TRBV6-1|TRBJ1-2
TGTGCCAGCACCTACAGCAACTATGGCTACACCTTC
CASTYSNYGYTF
>TRBD1|NA|TRBV29-1|TRBJ2-7
TGCAGCGTTGCTGGGGGACAGGGGCCTGTGGAGCAGTACTTC
CSVAGGQGPVEQYF
>NA|few|TRBV6-5|TRBJ2-7
TGTGCCAGCAGTTACTCAAGGACAGCCTACGAGCAGTACTTC
CASSYSRTAYEQYF
>NA|NA|TRBV19|TRBJ1-5
TGTGCCAGTAGTATCTGGCCCGAAGCCCAGCATTTT
CASSIWPEAQHF
>NA|NA|TRBV6-5|TRBJ1-1
TGTGCCAGCAGTTACTCGAAGAACACGAACACTGAAGCTTTCTTT
CASSYSKNTNTEAFF
>TRBD2|once|TRBV19|TRBJ2-1
TGTGCCAGTAGTATAGAAGAGTTGCGGGAGGGCCAGAATGAGCAGTTCTTC
CASSIEELREGQNEQFF
>NA|NA|TRBV27|TRBJ2-2
TGTGCCAGCAGTTTATCGGACAGTCGCGCGAACACCGGGGAGCTGTTTTTT
CASSLSDSRANTGELFF
>NA|NA|TRBV19|TRBJ2-3
TGTGCCAGTAGTCTGGAAGGGGTGAACCGGGTTCGGGATACGCAGTATTTT
CASSLEGVNRVRDTQYF
>NA|NA|TRBV5-1|TRBJ2-5
TGCGCCAGCAGCCAATCCTTACAGGGGGGGACAGAGACCCAGTACTTC
CASSQSLQGGTETQYF
>TRBD2|NA|TRBV28|TRBJ2-3
TGTGCCAGCAGTTTAGGGACTAGCGACGATACGCAGTATTTT
CASSLGTSDDTQYF
>NA|few|TRBV19|TRBJ2-6
TGTGCCAGTGCGATCTCTGGGGCCAACGTCCTGACTTTC
CASAISGANVLTF
>NA|NA|TRBV7-3|TRBJ1-5
TGTGCCAGCAGCCCCGGGGATAATCAGCCCCAGCATTTT
CASSPGDNQPQHF
>TRBD1|once|TRBV2|TRBJ1-4
TGTGCCAGCGGGACCGGGACAGGGGCCTCAACTAATGAAAAACTGTTTTTT
CASGTGTGASTNEKLFF
>TRBD1|NA|TRBV4-1|TRBJ1-6
TGCGCCAGCAGTCAGGGACAGACCAGCTCCTATAATTCCCCCCTCCACTTT
CASSQGQTSSYNSPLHF
>TRBD1|NA|TRBV7-2|TRBJ1-2
TGTGCCAGCAGCGAACCGGGACAGACACCTTTGGGTGGCTACACCTTC
CASSEPGQTPLGGYTF
>NA|NA|TRBV7-2|TRBJ2-7
TGTGCCAGCAGCTTCCGGGCAGGGAAGTCCTACGAGCAGTACTTC
CASSFRAGKSYEQYF